The source of this T cell receptor beta chain is a study of T cell changes during pregnancy in multiple sclerosis. Deletions cut 6 bases from V and 6 bases from J, with 9 bases between. Looked up from germline, CDR1 is MDHEN and CDR2 is SYDVKM. The CDR3 is 12 residues long. This table comes from immunoSEQ multiplex PCR, and its TCRdb copy is limited to in-frame clones, with some not included. The sample holds roughly 40,000 clones, around 91% seen once. The chain employs TRBV28 and TRBJ1-5; D gene unclear. The receptor comes from a female donor with multiple sclerosis, enrolled in a pregnancy study. The specimen was CD4+ T cells from peripheral blood mononuclear cells, collected before pregnancy. CDR3 loop: CASRLGSQPQHF. CDR3 nucleotide sequence: TGTGCCAGCAGGCTGGGGAGTCAGCCCCAGCATTTT.